This TCR beta chain was recovered during a study of T cells after yellow fever vaccination. Overall study results and limits: Contamination of FACS-sorted repertoires by abundant clonotypes from the bulk population could occur. Post-booster repertoires contained most primary-vaccination clones again (96% CD4, around 88% CD8).

This clonotype has only a few counts. Its target is unknown. This CDR3 is built from 13 residues. Trimming removed 3 bases from V and 4 bases from J, with 7 bases in between. MiXCR was run by TCRdb on the 5' RACE reads, yielding one entry per CDR3 protein. Of 500,000 to 650,000 distinct CDR3 sequences in the sample, roughly a sixth were seen once. The V gene is TRBV12-3 or TRBV12-4, the J gene TRBJ1-5; D is undetermined. The sequencing used PBMCs, collected 5 days after the first yellow fever vaccination. The origin of this receptor is a young man who received the YFV17D yellow fever vaccine. The CDR3 DNA sequence: TGTGCCAGCAGTTTCGAGGTTAATCAGCCCCAGCATTTT. Its translation is CASSFEVNQPQHF.